The 3 T cell receptor beta chains reported below all come from one sample, sequenced in a study of beta chain features in type 1 diabetes. Investigators reverse transcribed all isolated RNA, so they sequenced expressed TCRB transcripts. Generated by immunoSEQ multiplex PCR, the TCRdb table keeps only in-frame clones and is missing some. Among 65,000 to 85,000 clones, roughly half were seen once, and the ten largest hold around 0.72%. Study-wide findings and caveats: People with Type 1 diabetes carried modestly yet significantly shorter TCRB CDR3s in all four CD4+ subsets.

The antigens of these receptors remain unknown. The sequenced sample was central memory CD4+ T cells from blood. These TCRs come from a man aged 25 to 45 with type 1 diabetes.

The V and J genes are TRBV29-1 and TRBJ1-1; 8 bases line up with TRBD1. The CDR3 extends over 14 amino acids. Germline V gives CDR1 SQVTM, CDR2 ANQGSEA. The V gene end was trimmed by 5 bases and the J gene end by 4 bases; junction bases not matched to a gene: 9. The CDR3 reads CSVRAAGGGTEAFF. The DNA of the CDR3 is TGCAGCGTTCGCGCGGCAGGGGGCGGCACTGAAGCTTTCTTT.

V usage is TRBV10-3 and J usage is TRBJ2-5; the match to TRBD2 covers 8 bases. The length of the CDR3 is 15 residues. V shed 10 bases and J 2 bases; nucleotides not matched to a gene: 12. CDR1 is ENHRY, CDR2 SYGVKD, per germline. The CDR3 loop is CATSGDSGIQETQYF. As DNA, the CDR3 is TGTGCCACTTCCGGTGATAGCGGGATACAAGAGACCCAGTACTTC.

The CDR3 protein is CASSSGQGNTEAFF. CDR3 bases: TGTGCCAGCAGTTCGGGACAGGGGAACACTGAAGCTTTCTTT. The chain recombines TRBV6-5 with TRBJ1-1, with TRBD1 identical over 9 bases. Per germline, CDR1 MNHEY and CDR2 SVGAGI. Trimming at V came to 4 bases and at J to 1 base, leaving 1 base not matched to a gene. The CDR3 length is 14 residues.